These 22 T cell receptor beta chains share one sample of origin, sequenced in a study of T cell responses to AZD1222 COVID-19 vaccine. Some clones are missing from TCRdb's copy, which holds only in-frame ones; the method was immunoSEQ multiplex PCR. In the table there are 92,000 or so clones, under 90% of which are singletons. The sequencing here drew on peripheral blood, taken on day 0 of AZD1222 vaccination. These receptors were obtained from an adult in good health.

This chain uses TRBV28 with TRBJ2-3; maybe TRBD1 (5 bases). Germline V gene lookup returns CDR1 MDHEN and CDR2 SYDVKM. Trimming removed 4 bases from V and 6 bases from J, with 14 bases in between. CDR3 length: 14 residues. CDR3 DNA: TGTGCCAGCAGTTCAGGGAAGAGGTCCGATACGCAGTATTTT. Amino acid sequence: CASSSGKRSDTQYF.

The chain employs TRBV19 and TRBJ2-7; the match to TRBD1 covers 7 bases. V lost 4 bases to trimming and J lost 1 base; unmatched junction nucleotides: 7. The CDR3 contains 15 residues. CDR1 LNHDA and CDR2 SQIVND come from the germline V gene (reference sequence). This chain's CDR3 is CASSTRRTGSYEQYF. The CDR3 DNA follows: TGTGCCAGTAGTACAAGAAGGACAGGTTCCTACGAGCAGTACTTC.

V usage is TRBV27 and J usage is TRBJ2-1, with 10 bases that match TRBD1. From germline, CDR1 is MNHEY and CDR2 SMNVEV (reference sequence). This CDR3 is 13 amino acids long. V lost 5 bases and J lost 11; bases outside the gene matches: 6. CDR3 sequence (DNA): TGTGCCAGCAGTCCCCGGGACAGGGGCCAGCAGTTCTTC. Residues: CASSPRDRGQQFF.

The V call is TRBV7-2, the J call TRBJ2-3; no reliable D call. This CDR3 is 11 amino acids long. Trimming pared 4 bases from V and 8 bases from J, leaving 7 bases between. Per germline, CDR1 SGHTA and CDR2 FQGNSA. Written as DNA, the CDR3 is TGTGCCAGCAGCTCTCTAGGTACGCAGTATTTT. Its protein is CASSSLGTQYF.

This rearrangement joins TRBV5-1 to TRBJ2-5; TRBD1 matches at 7 bases. After removal of 4 bases from V and 2 bases from J, the junction contained 8 bases not matched to a gene. Germline V gene data show CDR1 as SGHRS and CDR2 as YFSETQ. CDR3 length equals 15 residues. The CDR3 loop is CASSPPAGGQETQYF. The CDR3 nucleotides are TGCGCCAGCAGCCCCCCCGCAGGGGGTCAAGAGACCCAGTACTTC.

V and J are TRBV7-2 and TRBJ2-2; D call uncertain. Germline CDR1 and CDR2: SGHTA and FQGNSA. CDR3 length equals 16 residues. V was clipped by 0 bases and J by 1 base, with 9 bases between them. CDR3 DNA: TGTGCCAGCAGCTTAGCCCCGGTCGGGAACACCGGGGAGCTGTTTTTT. Its protein is CASSLAPVGNTGELFF.

V gene TRBV24-1 combines with J gene TRBJ1-5; D gene unclear. Germline-derived CDR1 and CDR2 are KGHDR and SFDVKD. The ends were cut back, 7 bases at V and 7 bases at J, with 16 bases in the middle. The CDR3 is made up of 14 amino acids. DNA for the CDR3: TGTGCCACCAGCGGGATCTCTTACTCCCAGCCCCAGCATTTT. It encodes CATSGISYSQPQHF.

The chain recombines TRBV19 with TRBJ1-5, with unresolved D. CDR1 and CDR2 from the germline V gene are LNHDA and SQIVND (reference sequence). The CDR3 spans 14 residues. Trimming cost V 0 bases and J 3 bases, with 6 bases left between them. CDR3 nucleotide sequence: TGTGCCAGTAGTATAGACGGTTTCAATCAGCCCCAGCATTTT. Its translation is CASSIDGFNQPQHF.

The genes are TRBV6-5 and TRBJ2-2; 8 nucleotides align to TRBD1. The CDR3 has 13 residues. V shed 10 bases, J shed 4 bases, and the junction held 5 bases outside the gene matches. Germline CDR1 is MNHEY and CDR2 is SVGAGI. CDR3 region: CAIGQGSTGELFF. In DNA, the CDR3 is TGTGCCATCGGACAGGGAAGCACCGGGGAGCTGTTTTTT.

V gene TRBV7-3 combines with J gene TRBJ2-5; weak D call: TRBD1 (6 bases). The CDR3 has 15 amino acids. V lost 3 bases and J 5 bases, leaving 16 bases between the germline ends. The germline gives CDR1 SGHTA, CDR2 FQGTGA. CDR3 in amino acids: CASSLVPGALETQYF. CDR3 DNA: TGTGCCAGCAGCTTGGTACCAGGGGCCCTTGAGACCCAGTACTTC.

J is TRBJ2-7 and V is TRBV7-8, with D possibly called TRBD1 or TRBD2 (5 bases each). CDR3 length: 15 residues. V was pared by 5 bases and J by 2 bases, with 16 bases between. Germline assignment: CDR1 SGHVS and CDR2 FQNEAQ. CDR3 region: CASSPRGLGPYEQYF. The DNA for the CDR3 is TGTGCCAGCAGCCCCCGGGGTCTGGGGCCCTACGAGCAGTACTTC.

This clone was picked up one time. This rearrangement joins TRBV4-2 to TRBJ1-5; D unclear. Trimming cost V 1 base and J 2 bases, with 12 bases left between them. The V gene's germline CDR1 is LGHNA and CDR2 YNFKEQ. CDR3 length equals 16 residues. CDR3 DNA sequence: TGTGCCAGCAGCCAAGGATCCATCCGGGGCAATCAGCCCCAGCATTTT. It encodes CASSQGSIRGNQPQHF.

The J gene is TRBJ1-1, the V gene TRBV25-1; possibly TRBD1 for D (6 bases). The V gene's germline CDR1 is MGHDK and CDR2 SYGVNS. The CDR3 has 14 residues. Trimming removed 8 bases at V and 1 base at J, with 14 bases between. CDR3 residues: CASLAGGRNTEAFF. The CDR3, as DNA: TGTGCCAGCCTGGCGGGGGGCCGGAACACTGAAGCTTTCTTT.

The chain uses TRBV5-1 and TRBJ1-6; D unresolved. Germline V gene sequence: CDR1 SGHRS, CDR2 YFSETQ. This CDR3 has 13 residues. V lost 0 bases, J lost 10 bases, and 8 bases lay in between. The CDR3 spells CASSLAGISPLHF. The CDR3, as DNA: TGCGCCAGCAGCTTGGCCGGGATCTCACCCCTCCACTTT.

The chain has TRBV7-6 and TRBJ2-7; TRBD2 is a possible D gene (7 bases). Germline CDR1 reads SGHVS; CDR2 reads FNYEAQ. The V end was cut by 6 bases, the J end by 7 bases, with 19 bases between. The CDR3 has 14 amino acids. CDR3 sequence: CASSPEGGAWEQYF. CDR3 nucleotide sequence: TGTGCCAGCAGTCCAGAAGGGGGGGCATGGGAGCAGTACTTC.

This chain connects TRBV7-2 to TRBJ2-2; D is perhaps TRBD2 (5 bases). V was trimmed by 5 bases and J by 0 bases, leaving 10 bases between them. CDR3 length equals 15 residues. CDR1 is SGHTA and CDR2 is FQGNSA in the germline V gene. CDR3 region: CASSLTKTNTGELFF. In DNA, the CDR3 is TGTGCCAGCAGCCTGACTAAAACGAACACCGGGGAGCTGTTTTTT.

The chain has TRBV28 and TRBJ2-5; either TRBD1 or TRBD2 may supply D (5 bases each). This CDR3 contains 15 residues. The V end lost 5 bases, the J end lost 4 bases, and 17 bases lay between the germline ends. The germline V gene encodes CDR1 MDHEN and CDR2 SYDVKM. The CDR3 sequence is CASSPSGFGGETQYF. The CDR3 bases are TGTGCCAGCAGTCCCAGCGGCTTTGGGGGAGAGACCCAGTACTTC.

This clone was counted a few times. V and J are TRBV5-6 and TRBJ2-1, with unresolved D. CDR3 size: 11 residues. CDR1 and CDR2 from the germline V gene are SGHDT and YYEEEE. Trimming took off 4 bases at V and 6 bases at J, with 5 bases between the two ends. CDR3 in amino acids: CASSRLNEQFF. The CDR3 DNA follows: TGTGCCAGCAGCCGTCTCAATGAGCAGTTCTTC.

This chain uses TRBV7-8 with TRBJ1-5; TRBD1 agrees at 12 bases. Germline CDR1 and CDR2: SGHVS and FQNEAQ. Trimming cost V 5 bases and J 3 bases; bases outside gene matches: 2. This CDR3 has 15 amino acids. CDR3: CASSPGQGANQPQHF. The CDR3 nucleotides are TGTGCCAGCAGCCCGGGACAGGGGGCCAATCAGCCCCAGCATTTT.

The chain carries TRBV28 and TRBJ2-7; 13 bases agree with TRBD2. The germline CDR1 and CDR2 sequences are MDHEN and SYDVKM. This CDR3 has 13 amino acids. The junction had 2 bases not matched to a gene; V was cut back by 8 bases and J by 4 bases. CDR3 sequence reads: CASWTSGRYEQYF. CDR3 coding DNA: TGTGCCAGCTGGACTAGCGGGAGATACGAGCAGTACTTC.

The chain carries TRBV7-2 and TRBJ2-3; 9 bases match TRBD1. J lost 1 base, V lost 5 bases, and 4 bases had no gene match. This CDR3 contains 15 residues. Germline assignment: CDR1 SGHTA and CDR2 FQGNSA. CDR3 in DNA: TGTGCCAGCAGCCCGCGGACAGGGGGCACAGATACGCAGTATTTT. As protein: CASSPRTGGTDTQYF.

The rearrangement joins TRBV4-2 to TRBJ1-4; a weak D match, TRBD1 (5 bases). The length of the CDR3 is 13 residues. Trimming removed 4 bases from V and 8 bases from J, with 11 bases in between. Germline CDR1 is LGHNA and CDR2 is YNFKEQ. In nucleotides, the CDR3 is TGTGCCAGCAGCCGCCCGCCAGGGGAAAAACTGTTTTTT. Translated: CASSRPPGEKLFF.